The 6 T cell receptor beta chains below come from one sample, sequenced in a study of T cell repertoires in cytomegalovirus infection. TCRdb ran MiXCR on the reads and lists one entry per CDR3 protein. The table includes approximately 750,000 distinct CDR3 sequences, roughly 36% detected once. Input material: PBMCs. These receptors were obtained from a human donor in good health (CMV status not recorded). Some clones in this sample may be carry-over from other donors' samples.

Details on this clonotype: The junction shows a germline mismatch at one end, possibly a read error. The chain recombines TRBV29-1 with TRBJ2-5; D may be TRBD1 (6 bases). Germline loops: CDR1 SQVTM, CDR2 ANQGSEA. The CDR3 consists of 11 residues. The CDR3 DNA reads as TGCAGCCTGGGGGCTAGAAATACCCCGTACTTC. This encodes CSLGARNTPYF.

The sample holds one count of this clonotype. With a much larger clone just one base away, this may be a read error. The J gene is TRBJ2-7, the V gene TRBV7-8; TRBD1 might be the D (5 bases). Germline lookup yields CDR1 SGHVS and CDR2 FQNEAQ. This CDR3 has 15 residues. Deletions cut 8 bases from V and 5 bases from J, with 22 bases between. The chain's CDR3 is CASCDGAGLRNEQYF. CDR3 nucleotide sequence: TGTGCCAGCTGCGACGGAGCAGGGCTCCGAAACGAGCAGTACTTC.

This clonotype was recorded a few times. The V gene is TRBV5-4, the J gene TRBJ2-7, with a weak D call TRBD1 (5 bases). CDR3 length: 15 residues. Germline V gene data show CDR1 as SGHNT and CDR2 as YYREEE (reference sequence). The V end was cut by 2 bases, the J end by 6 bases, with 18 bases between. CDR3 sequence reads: CASSFPTGTPVEQYF. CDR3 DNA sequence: TGTGCCAGCAGCTTTCCCACAGGTACCCCTGTCGAGCAGTACTTC.

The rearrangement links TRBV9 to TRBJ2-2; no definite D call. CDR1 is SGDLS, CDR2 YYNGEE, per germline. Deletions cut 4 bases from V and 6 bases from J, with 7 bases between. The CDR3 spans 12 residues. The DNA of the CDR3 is TGTGCCAGCAGCCCTTTAGCCGGGGAGCTGTTTTTT. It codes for CASSPLAGELFF.

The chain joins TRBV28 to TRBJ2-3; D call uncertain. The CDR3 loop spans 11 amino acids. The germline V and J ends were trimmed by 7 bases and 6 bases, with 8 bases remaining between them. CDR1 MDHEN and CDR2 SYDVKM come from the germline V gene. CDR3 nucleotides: TGTGCCAGCACCCTCATGGATACGCAGTATTTT. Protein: CASTLMDTQYF.

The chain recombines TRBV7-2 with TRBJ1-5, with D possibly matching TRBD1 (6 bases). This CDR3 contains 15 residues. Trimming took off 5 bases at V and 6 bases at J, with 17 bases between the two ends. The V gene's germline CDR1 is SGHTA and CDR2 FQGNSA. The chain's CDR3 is CASSPAWGASQPQHF. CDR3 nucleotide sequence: TGTGCCAGCAGCCCGGCATGGGGGGCGAGTCAGCCCCAGCATTTT.